These T cell receptor beta chains were read from a single sample in a study of blood T cell repertoires in COVID-19. TCRdb's copy holds only in-frame clones and misses some; the assay was immunoSEQ multiplex PCR. This table holds 200,000 to 300,000 clones, 85% found once. The sample was peripheral blood. The receptors originated from a woman aged 55-75 years with active or convalescent COVID-19. Each CDR3 is given with its conserved first and last residue. The D gene is left open where the match is weak. Not every row has a clone size; where given, it reads once, few, many or a size class.

j_gene | v_gene | d_gene | abundance | CDR3nt | CDR3aa
TRBJ2-3 | TRBV5-1 | TRBD2 | - | TGCGCCAGCAGCTTGGTGTTAGCGGGGGTCACAGATACGCAGTATTTT | CASSLVLAGVTDTQYF
TRBJ1-2 | TRBV2 | - | - | TGTGCCAGCGCCTGGAGGCAGAACAACTATGGCTACACCTTC | CASAWRQNNYGYTF
TRBJ2-5 | TRBV12-3/TRBV12-4 | - | - | TGTGCCAGCAGTGTTTTGCGGGAAGGGACCCAGTACTTC | CASSVLREGTQYF
TRBJ2-3 | TRBV5-1 | TRBD1 | - | TGCGCCAGCAGCTTGGAGTCAGGGGGTGATACGCAGTATTTT | CASSLESGGDTQYF
TRBJ2-3 | TRBV12-3/TRBV12-4 | TRBD1 | - | TGTGCCAGCAGCTCGACAGGGGGTGCGCAGTATTTT | CASSSTGGAQYF
TRBJ1-2 | TRBV28 | - | - | TGTGCCACCAAAAAGGGGGGGGGAGTAAACTATGGCTACACCTTC | CATKKGGGVNYGYTF
TRBJ1-3 | TRBV6-5 | - | - | TGTGCCAGCAGTTACTCGAGACTATCTGGAAACACCATATATTTT | CASSYSRLSGNTIYF
TRBJ2-1 | TRBV5-1 | TRBD2 | - | TGCGCCAGCAGCGGAAACCCTCTCTTGGCTAGCGGGTCCAACTACAATGAGCAGTTCTTC | CASSGNPLLASGSNYNEQFF
TRBJ2-3 | TRBV5-5 | TRBD2 | - | TGTGCCAGCAGCAAAATTAGCGGGAGAGCAGATACGCAGTATTTT | CASSKISGRADTQYF
TRBJ2-3 | TRBV9 | - | - | TGTGCCAGCAGCGTAGGGACTAGCACAGATACGCAGTATTTT | CASSVGTSTDTQYF
TRBJ2-1 | TRBV19 | - | many | TGTGCCAGTAGTACCGGGACTGTCAATGAGCAGTTCTTC | CASSTGTVNEQFF
TRBJ2-1 | TRBV5-4 | - | - | TGTGCCAGCAGCTTGGAACAGGGAAGTGAGCAGTTCTTC | CASSLEQGSEQFF
TRBJ1-1 | TRBV5-6 | - | - | TGTGCCAGCAGCTTGGGGGTCGGGGACACTGAAGCTTTCTTT | CASSLGVGDTEAFF
TRBJ1-5 | TRBV29-1 | - | once | TGCAGCGTTGAAGAACCCACAGGGTATAGCAATCAGCCCCAGCATTTT | CSVEEPTGYSNQPQHF
TRBJ1-1 | TRBV5-1 | - | - | TGCGCCAGCAGCTTGGAACAGGGTTACACTGAAGCTTTCTTT | CASSLEQGYTEAFF
TRBJ2-1 | TRBV10-2 | TRBD2 | few | TGCGCCAGCAGTGGGCGGTCGGGTAGCCTTCAAGCGGGGGGCCACTCCTACAATGAGCAGTTCTTC | CASSGRSGSLQAGGHSYNEQFF
TRBJ2-5 | TRBV5-1 | TRBD2 | - | TGCGCCAGCAGCTCGACTAGCGGGAGTGAGACCCAGTACTTC | CASSSTSGSETQYF
TRBJ1-1 | TRBV6-2/TRBV6-3 | - | - | TGTGCCAGCAGTCTGGACATTGGGGACACTGAAGCTTTCTTT | CASSLDIGDTEAFF
TRBJ1-4 | TRBV6-5 | - | - | TGTGCCAGCGCCCTTACTTTGGAGGAAAAACTGTTTTTT | CASALTLEEKLFF
TRBJ2-2 | TRBV19 | TRBD1 | - | TGTGCCTCAAGGACAGGCAAGAACACCGGGGAGCTGTTTTTT | CASRTGKNTGELFF
TRBJ1-1 | TRBV18 | TRBD1 | once | TGTGCCAGCTCGGGACAGGGAGACACTGAAGCTTTCTTT | CASSGQGDTEAFF
TRBJ2-2 | TRBV7-6 | TRBD1 | - | TGTGCCAGCAGCACCGACAGGGGTTGGGGCACCGGGGAGCTGTTTTTT | CASSTDRGWGTGELFF
TRBJ2-5 | TRBV7-9 | - | few | TGTGCCAGCAGCCCAAGAGGCCAAGAGACCCAGTACTTC | CASSPRGQETQYF
TRBJ2-1 | TRBV19 | - | few | TGTGCCAGTAGTATAGGGACTGGACTCTACAATGAGCAGTTCTTC | CASSIGTGLYNEQFF
TRBJ2-2 | TRBV19 | - | - | TGTGCCAGTAGTGACCGGCTAGTCGGGGAAGCGGGGGAGCTGTTTTTT | CASSDRLVGEAGELFF
TRBJ2-2 | TRBV18 | - | - | TGTGCCAGCTCCGACGGAACGGGGAACACCGGGGAGCTGTTTTTT | CASSDGTGNTGELFF
TRBJ2-4 | TRBV10-3 | - | - | TGTGCCATCAGTGACGGAGCCAAAAACATTCAGTACTTC | CAISDGAKNIQYF
TRBJ2-2 | TRBV7-2 | - | - | TGTGCCAGCAGGACAGTTTTTAGCACCGGGGAGCTGTTTTTT | CASRTVFSTGELFF
TRBJ1-3 | TRBV25-1 | - | - | TGTGCCAGCAGTGAATATTCAGGGGCTGGAAACACCATATATTTT | CASSEYSGAGNTIYF
TRBJ2-1 | TRBV7-2 | TRBD1 | once | TGTGCCAGCAGCTTAGAATCCCCGGGACAGGGGGAAGGCAATGAGCAGTTCTTC | CASSLESPGQGEGNEQFF